The entry below gives a single TCR beta chain sequence along with its context. This sample is part of a study of T cells after yellow fever vaccination. J was trimmed by 2 bases and V by 8 bases; bases with no gene match: 8. Germline V gene lookup returns CDR1 MNHEY and CDR2 SMNVEV (reference sequence). This CDR3 is 14 amino acids long. TCRdb re-called the 5' RACE reads with MiXCR, one entry per CDR3 protein. This table has a few hundred thousand distinct CDR3 sequences, approximately 4% appearing once. The V gene is TRBV27, the J gene TRBJ1-1; TRBD1 agrees at 7 bases. This receptor was taken from a man aged 18-30 years who received the YFV17D yellow fever vaccine. The source material was PBMCs, sampled 5 days after the yellow fever booster vaccination. CDR3 in DNA: TGTGCCAGCGGCCCGACAGGGTATAACACTGAAGCTTTCTTT. This codes for CASGPTGYNTEAFF.